The T cell receptor (beta chain) under discussion was sequenced for a study of cytomegalovirus exposure and HLA in healthy donors. Study-level findings and limits: Sequencing artifact likely explains a cluster of highly shared sequence variants. Most TCR sequences were uncommon, yet certain public TCRs appeared in many donors. Excluded: some indistinguishable V segments such as TRBV6-2 and TRBV6-3.

PCR employed 60 Vbeta and 13 Jbeta primers. The protocol was immunoSEQ multiplex PCR, while the TCRdb copy is restricted to in-frame clones and leaves out a portion. In total, the table holds over 90,000 clones. With regard to this clone: As yet, its antigen is unknown.

Deletions cut 5 bases from V and 6 bases from J, with 8 bases between. Looked up from germline, CDR1 is LNHDA and CDR2 is SQIVND (reference sequence). The CDR3 is 12 amino acids. The sequencing sample was made of PBMCs. This TCR derives from a man in his forties in good health and CMV-seronegative. The chain links TRBV19 to TRBJ1-5, with unresolved D. In DNA, the CDR3 is TGTGCCAGTAGTTCTCCTTCTCAGCCCCAGCATTTT. This gives the protein CASSSPSQPQHF.